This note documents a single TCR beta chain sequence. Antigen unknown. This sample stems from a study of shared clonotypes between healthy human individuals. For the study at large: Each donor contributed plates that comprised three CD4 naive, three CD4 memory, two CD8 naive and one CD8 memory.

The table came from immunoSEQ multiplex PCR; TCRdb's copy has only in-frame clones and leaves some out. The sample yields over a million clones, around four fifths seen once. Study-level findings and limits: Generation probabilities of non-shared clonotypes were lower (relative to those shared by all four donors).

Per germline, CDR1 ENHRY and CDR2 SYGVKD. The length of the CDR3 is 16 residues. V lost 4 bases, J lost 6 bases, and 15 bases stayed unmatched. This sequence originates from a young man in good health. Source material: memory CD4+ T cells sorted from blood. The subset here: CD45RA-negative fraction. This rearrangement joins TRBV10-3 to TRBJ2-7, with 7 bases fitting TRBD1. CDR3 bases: TGTGCCATCAGTGCTACATACGGACAGGTGCCTGTCGAGCAGTACTTC. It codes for CAISATYGQVPVEQYF.